This T cell receptor beta chain derives from a study of cytomegalovirus exposure and HLA in healthy donors. Study-level results: Generally TCR sequences proved uncommon, though certain public TCRs appeared in numerous donors. In an earlier analysis, about 87% or about 30%: the productive usage of most TCR beta V segments. V- and J-gene trimming of TCR beta was linked (in a later analysis) to a missense DCLRE1C variant.

This clone was detected only once. Its antigen is not identified. Both 60 Vbeta primers and 13 Jbeta primers went into the PCR. TCRdb's table, derived via immunoSEQ multiplex PCR, lists solely in-frame clones and lacks some. The sample has about 110,000 clones, 82% seen once. The V end was cut by 3 bases, the J end by 8 bases, with 8 bases between. This CDR3 spans 12 amino acids. CDR1 and CDR2 from the germline V gene are SGHTS and YDEGEE. The chain is built from TRBV5-8 and TRBJ2-2; TRBD2 is a possible D gene (5 bases). The source of this sequence is a man in his fifties in good health and CMV-seronegative. Sequencing was performed on PBMCs. As DNA, the CDR3 is TGTGCCAGCAGCTCGGGGTCGGGGGAGCTGTTTTTT. Translating it yields CASSSGSGELFF.